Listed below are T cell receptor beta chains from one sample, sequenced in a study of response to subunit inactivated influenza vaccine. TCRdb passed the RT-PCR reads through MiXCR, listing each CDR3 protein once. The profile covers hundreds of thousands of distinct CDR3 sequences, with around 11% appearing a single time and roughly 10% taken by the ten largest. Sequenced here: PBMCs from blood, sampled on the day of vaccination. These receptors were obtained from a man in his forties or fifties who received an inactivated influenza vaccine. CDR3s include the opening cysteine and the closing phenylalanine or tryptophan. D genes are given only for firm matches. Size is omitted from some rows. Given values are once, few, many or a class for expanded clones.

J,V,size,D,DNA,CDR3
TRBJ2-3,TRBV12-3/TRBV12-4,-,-,TGTGCCAGCAGTTTCCTGGGACGCACAGATACGCAGTATTTT,CASSFLGRTDTQYF
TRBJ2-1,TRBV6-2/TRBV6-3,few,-,TGTGCCACCTCCGGGACCCTGAATGAGCAGTTCTTC,CATSGTLNEQFF
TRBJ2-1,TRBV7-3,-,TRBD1,TGTGCCAGCAGCTTATTACCGTCCGACGGGGAGCACAGGGGTGAGCAGTTCTTC,CASSLLPSDGEHRGEQFF
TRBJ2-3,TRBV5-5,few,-,TGTGCCAGCAGCTCCCTTCGTGGGACGGGGGTCACAGATACGCAGTATTTT,CASSSLRGTGVTDTQYF
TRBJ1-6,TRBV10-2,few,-,TGCGCCAGCAGTTTTAACCGAAGGAATTCACCCCTCCACTTT,CASSFNRRNSPLHF
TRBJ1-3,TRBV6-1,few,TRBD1,TGTGCCAGCAGTGAAGCGAGGGGGCGAAACACCATATATTTT,CASSEARGRNTIYF
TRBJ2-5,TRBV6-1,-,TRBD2,TGTGCCAGCACCTCCTTGACTAGCGGGGGCCAAGAGACCCAGTACTTC,CASTSLTSGGQETQYF
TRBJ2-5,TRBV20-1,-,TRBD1,TGCAGTTCCGGACAGGGGGAAGAGACCCAGTACTTC,CSSGQGEETQYF
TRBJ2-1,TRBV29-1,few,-,TGCAGCGTACTCACAGAGACCCATGAGCAGTTCTTC,CSVLTETHEQFF
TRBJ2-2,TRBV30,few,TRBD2,TGTGCCTGGAACCCTCTAGCGGCGAACACCGGGGAGCTGTTTTTT,CAWNPLAANTGELFF
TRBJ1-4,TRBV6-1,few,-,TGTGCCAGCAAGGGGGACCGCGGGACTAATGAAAAACTGTTTTTT,CASKGDRGTNEKLFF
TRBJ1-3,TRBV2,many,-,TGTGCCAGCAGTCCAAGGAAGAGCTCTGGAAACACCATATATTTT,CASSPRKSSGNTIYF
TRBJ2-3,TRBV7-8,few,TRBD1,TGTGCCAGCAGCTTAGTAGTGGTGACAGGGGGGTACACAGATACGCAGTATTTT,CASSLVVVTGGYTDTQYF
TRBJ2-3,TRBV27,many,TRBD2,TGTGCCAGCAGTTTATCATACTGGACTAGCGGGGGACTCAAAAAATACACAGATACGCAGTATTTT,CASSLSYWTSGGLKKYTDTQYF
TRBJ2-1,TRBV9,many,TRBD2,TGTGCCAGCAGCGTAGTAGCGGGAGGCACACCAGACAATGAGCAGTTCTTC,CASSVVAGGTPDNEQFF
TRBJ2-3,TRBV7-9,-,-,TGTGCCAGCACCCCCCGGTTGTCCACAGATACGCAGTATTTT,CASTPRLSTDTQYF
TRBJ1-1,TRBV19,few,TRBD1,TGTGCCAGTAGAAGACCCGGGACAGGCAACACTGAAGCTTTCTTT,CASRRPGTGNTEAFF
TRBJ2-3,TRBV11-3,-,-,TGTGCCAGCAGCCAAGCATCTGATACGCAGTATTTT,CASSQASDTQYF
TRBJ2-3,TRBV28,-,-,TGTGCCAGCAGTTCTATTATAGGTCCTAGCACAGATACGCAGTATTTT,CASSSIIGPSTDTQYF
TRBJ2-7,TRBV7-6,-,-,TGTGCCAGCAGCCCCCGCTTGGGAGGCCGGGACGAGCAGTACTTC,CASSPRLGGRDEQYF
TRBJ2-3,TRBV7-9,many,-,TGTGCCAGCAGCCAACAAGAAGATACGCAGTATTTT,CASSQQEDTQYF
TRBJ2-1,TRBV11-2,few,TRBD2,TGTGCCAGCAGCACCCCGCCAAATAGCGGGGTCATCTACAATGAGCAGTTCTTC,CASSTPPNSGVIYNEQFF
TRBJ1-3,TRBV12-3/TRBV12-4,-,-,TGTGCCAGCAGTTTATCGCGCTCTGGAAACACCATATATTTT,CASSLSRSGNTIYF
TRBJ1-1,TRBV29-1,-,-,TGCAGCGTTCCACCGGCTTTCTTT,CSVPPAFF
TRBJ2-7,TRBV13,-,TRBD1,TGTGCCAGCAGCATCAGAGACAGGGCCGGCGAGCAGTACTTC,CASSIRDRAGEQYF
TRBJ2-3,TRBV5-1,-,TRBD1,TGCGCCAGCAGCTTGGTGGACAGGGGAACAGATACGCAGTATTTT,CASSLVDRGTDTQYF
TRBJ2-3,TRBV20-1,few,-,TGCAGTGCTAGAGGGCCGCACACAGATACGCAGTATTTT,CSARGPHTDTQYF
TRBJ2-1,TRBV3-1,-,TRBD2,TGTGCCAGCAGCCAAGCTAGCGGGATCGCCTTC,CASSQASGIAF
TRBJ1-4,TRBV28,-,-,TGTGCCAGCAGTTTAGTGGACGGATTTAATGAAAAACTGTTTTTT,CASSLVDGFNEKLFF
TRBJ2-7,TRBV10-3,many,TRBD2,TGTGCCATCAGTGAGTCCGGACTAGCGGGAGGGGCCTCCTACGAGCAGTACTTC,CAISESGLAGGASYEQYF
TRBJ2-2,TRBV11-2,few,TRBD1,TGTGCCAGCAGCCCCAGGGACAGCTCGAACACCGGGGAGCTGTTTTTT,CASSPRDSSNTGELFF
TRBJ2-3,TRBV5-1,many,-,TGCGCCAGCAGCTTACGGGCGCCAGATACGCAGTATTTT,CASSLRAPDTQYF
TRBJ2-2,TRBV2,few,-,TGTGCCAGCAGCGAACGAAGGGCCGGGGGAAACACCGGGGAGCTGTTTTTT,CASSERRAGGNTGELFF
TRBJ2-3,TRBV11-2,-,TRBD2,TGTGCCAGCAGCTTAGCTCCTTCTAGCGGGAGCGTGTATTTT,CASSLAPSSGSVYF
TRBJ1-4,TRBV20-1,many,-,TGCAGTGCCGAAAATAGGGAGGAAGAAAAACTGTTTTTT,CSAENREEEKLFF
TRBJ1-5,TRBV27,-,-,TGTGCCAGCCTGAACCAGGGACGGCAGCCCCAGCATTTT,CASLNQGRQPQHF
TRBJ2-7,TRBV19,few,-,TGTGCCAGTAGTATGGGTAGGACCTCCTACGAGCAGTACTTC,CASSMGRTSYEQYF
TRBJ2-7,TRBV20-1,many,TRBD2,TGCAGTGCTAGAGATTTCACTAGCGGTTCCTACGAGCAGTACTTC,CSARDFTSGSYEQYF
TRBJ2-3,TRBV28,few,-,TGTGCCAGCAGTTTGTTCCAGGCCAAGGGGAATACGCAGTATTTT,CASSLFQAKGNTQYF
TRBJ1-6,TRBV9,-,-,TGTGCCAGCAGTCGACTAAATTCACCCCTCCACTTT,CASSRLNSPLHF
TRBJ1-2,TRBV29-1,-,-,TGCAGCGTTGGTTCAGTCGGCTACACCTTC,CSVGSVGYTF
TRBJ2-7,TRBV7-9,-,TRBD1,TGTGCCAGCAGCCAACAGGGGCCGTACTACGAGCAGTACTTC,CASSQQGPYYEQYF
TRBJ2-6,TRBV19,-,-,TGTGCCAGTATGGAAATGATTCGCTCTGGGGCCAACGTCCTGACTTTC,CASMEMIRSGANVLTF
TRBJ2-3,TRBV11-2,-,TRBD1,TGTGCCAGCAGCTTATCAGGGGGCCAGGTGGATACGCAGTATTTT,CASSLSGGQVDTQYF
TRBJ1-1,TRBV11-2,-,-,TGTGCCAGCAGCTTAGCCGACAAGAACACTGAAGCTTTCTTT,CASSLADKNTEAFF
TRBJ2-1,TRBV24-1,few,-,TGTGCCACCAGTGGGGTCCAGCCGGATCCTTACAATGAGCAGTTCTTC,CATSGVQPDPYNEQFF
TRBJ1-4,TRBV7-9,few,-,TGTGCCAGCAGCTTAGGAGTCAGCCTTACAACTAATGAAAAACTGTTTTTT,CASSLGVSLTTNEKLFF